The 21 T cell receptor beta chains given below trace back to one sample, sequenced in a study of blood T cell repertoires in COVID-19. Clones were sequenced by immunoSEQ multiplex PCR, and TCRdb holds only the in-frame ones, with some missing. This sample has 250,000 to 300,000 clones, with approximately 86% found just once. Specimen: peripheral blood. The receptors shown here come from a woman in her sixties or seventies with COVID-19, enrolled during active disease.

The gene calls are TRBV24-1 and TRBJ2-1; possibly TRBD2 for D (7 bases). Germline V lookup: CDR1 KGHDR, CDR2 SFDVKD. There are 14 residues in the CDR3. Trimming stripped 4 bases from V and 6 bases from J, with 12 bases between. The chain's CDR3 is CATSDPRGLNEQFF. The CDR3 nucleotides are TGTGCCACCAGTGACCCGCGGGGGCTCAATGAGCAGTTCTTC.

The rearrangement uses TRBV7-9 and TRBJ2-5, with 11 bases identical to TRBD2. The CDR3 runs 15 residues. Germline lookup yields CDR1 SEHNR and CDR2 FQNEAQ (reference sequence). Germline trimming cut 4 bases from V and 4 bases from J; bases unmatched to any gene: 5. The CDR3 DNA is TGTGCCAGCAGCTCCGGGACTAGCGGACTAGAGACCCAGTACTTC. Protein sequence: CASSSGTSGLETQYF.

The chain carries TRBV7-9 and TRBJ2-7; 10 bases map to TRBD1. CDR3 length: 16 residues. Trimming took 5 bases from V and 2 from J; bases not matched to a gene: 9. The germline V gene has CDR1 SEHNR and CDR2 FQNEAQ (reference sequence). In DNA form, the CDR3 reads TGTGCCAGCAGCCCAATCCTGGGACAGGGGACCTACGAGCAGTACTTC. Protein product: CASSPILGQGTYEQYF.

The chain carries TRBV30 and TRBJ2-5; 8 bases agree with TRBD2. Losses at the gene ends were 4 bases for V and 0 bases for J; bases not matched to a gene: 7. The CDR3 sequence is 15 residues long. The germline V gene encodes CDR1 GTSNPN and CDR2 SVGIG (reference sequence). The chain's CDR3 is CAWTLSGGYQETQYF. The CDR3 region has the DNA TGTGCCTGGACCCTCTCGGGAGGGTACCAAGAGACCCAGTACTTC.

The genes are TRBV30 and TRBJ1-6; TRBD1 might be the D (5 bases). V was pared by 2 bases and J by 6 bases, with 17 bases between. From germline, CDR1 is GTSNPN and CDR2 SVGIG (reference sequence). The CDR3 runs 16 residues. CDR3 sequence (DNA): TGTGCCTGGAGTCCTGTCCCGGGACTCGGTAATTCACCCCTCCACTTT. This translates into CAWSPVPGLGNSPLHF.

This clone appeared a few times. The rearrangement joins TRBV13 to TRBJ1-4; TRBD1 might be the D (6 bases). V was clipped by 5 bases and J by 6 bases, with 10 bases between them. There are 13 residues in the CDR3. Germline CDR1 PRHDT, CDR2 FYEKMQ (reference sequence). Here the CDR3 reads CASSPTGYEKLFF. DNA of the CDR3: TGTGCCAGCAGCCCGACAGGATATGAAAAACTGTTTTTT.

V usage is TRBV30 and J usage is TRBJ2-3; TRBD2 agrees at 9 bases. V shed 8 bases, J shed 5 bases, and the junction held 8 bases outside the gene matches. The CDR3 loop spans 13 amino acids. CDR1 and CDR2 (germline): GTSNPN, SVGIG (reference sequence). The CDR3 DNA reads as TGTGCCGCGAGCGGGGGGCCGAAAGATACGCAGTATTTT. It is translated as CAASGGPKDTQYF.

The CDR3: CASSPFTTGVYEQYF. In DNA, the CDR3 is TGTGCCAGCAGCCCCTTTACGACAGGGGTATACGAGCAGTACTTC. The chain couples TRBV3-1 (or the pseudogene TRBV3-2) to TRBJ2-7, with TRBD1 identical over 8 bases. The CDR3 length is 15 residues. The germline gives CDR1 LGHDT, CDR2 YNNKEL (reference sequence). The ends lost 4 bases at V and 4 bases at J; junction bases unmatched: 9.

The chain recombines TRBV5-1 with TRBJ2-3; 9 nucleotides line up with TRBD2. Looked up from germline, CDR1 is SGHRS and CDR2 is YFSETQ. After removal of 2 bases from V and 6 bases from J, the junction contained 13 bases not matched to a gene. The CDR3 has 17 amino acids. CDR3 sequence (DNA): TGCGCCAGCAGCTTACCTCGCGGGGGGGCCAGTGGGGATACGCAGTATTTT. Amino acid sequence: CASSLPRGGASGDTQYF.

This clone turned up a few times. The V call is TRBV6-5, the J call TRBJ2-1; maybe TRBD2 (5 bases). The CDR3 extends over 15 amino acids. Germline lookup yields CDR1 MNHEY and CDR2 SVGAGI. Trimming shortened V by 6 bases and J by 0 bases, and 12 bases separated the two germline ends. The CDR3, as DNA: TGTGCCAGCAGACTCACCACTAGCTCCTACAATGAGCAGTTCTTC. Residues: CASRLTTSSYNEQFF.

The chain employs TRBV12-3 or TRBV12-4 and TRBJ1-2; D is unresolved. The CDR3 sequence is 12 residues long. Trimming pared 1 base from V and 8 bases from J, leaving 8 bases between. This CDR3 reads CASSLGAGGYTF. The CDR3 DNA is TGTGCCAGCAGTTTAGGGGCCGGAGGCTACACCTTC.

This rearrangement joins TRBV30 to TRBJ1-2; maybe TRBD1 (5 bases). Germline CDR1 GTSNPN, CDR2 SVGIG (reference sequence). Trimming pared 2 bases from V and 2 bases from J, leaving 12 bases between. This CDR3 has 14 residues. The CDR3: CAWSRGSGNYGYTF. The CDR3 nucleotides are TGTGCCTGGAGTCGGGGGTCGGGGAACTATGGCTACACCTTC.

The chain recombines TRBV7-9 with TRBJ1-1; weak D call: TRBD1 (5 bases). CDR1 and CDR2 (germline): SEHNR, FQNEAQ (reference sequence). The CDR3 length is 18 residues. The germline V and J ends were trimmed by 5 bases and 0 bases, with 22 bases remaining between them. The CDR3 DNA sequence: TGTGCCAGCAGCCACTGGGACTGGAAAGCGGGCATGAACACTGAAGCTTTCTTT. Its translation: CASSHWDWKAGMNTEAFF.

This sequence joins TRBV19 and TRBJ1-1, with TRBD1 as a possible D gene (5 bases). The germline V gene encodes CDR1 LNHDA and CDR2 SQIVND (reference sequence). The length of the CDR3 is 14 residues. The V end lost 7 bases, the J end lost 1 base, and 13 bases lay between the germline ends. The CDR3 protein is CASNPRDWNTEAFF. CDR3 bases: TGTGCCAGTAACCCCCGGGACTGGAACACTGAAGCTTTCTTT.

The chain joins TRBV5-1 to TRBJ2-5, with TRBD2 matching 9 bases. The V and J ends lost 2 bases and 3 bases, in that order; junction bases with no gene match: 5. This CDR3 is 15 amino acids long. The germline gives CDR1 SGHRS, CDR2 YFSETQ. CDR3 DNA: TGCGCCAGCAGCTTCCCGCGACTAGCGGAAGAGACCCAGTACTTC. This gives the protein CASSFPRLAEETQYF.

The chain combines TRBV5-4 with TRBJ2-1; TRBD2 agrees at 9 bases. Per germline, CDR1 SGHNT and CDR2 YYREEE (reference sequence). The V segment lost 1 base and the J segment 12 bases; nucleotides outside the gene matches: 8. The CDR3 totals 14 residues. The CDR3 bases are TGTGCCAGCAGCTTGACCAGCGGGGGGCTGGGGCAGTTCTTC. Translated: CASSLTSGGLGQFF.

The rearrangement links TRBV30 to TRBJ2-1; unclear D gene. The CDR3 runs 13 residues. The V end was cut by 5 bases, the J end by 0 bases, with 8 bases between. Germline CDR1 is GTSNPN and CDR2 is SVGIG (reference sequence). The CDR3, as DNA: TGTGCCTGGTCCGGGTTCTCCTACAATGAGCAGTTCTTC. Translation: CAWSGFSYNEQFF.

V gene TRBV9 combines with J gene TRBJ2-1; 7 positions match TRBD2. CDR3 length: 14 residues. Germline V gene sequence: CDR1 SGDLS, CDR2 YYNGEE. The V and J ends lost 2 bases and 5 bases, in that order; junction bases with no gene match: 4. CDR3 nucleotides: TGTGCCAGCAGCGTCGGCGGGGGTAACAATGAGCAGTTCTTC. It codes for CASSVGGGNNEQFF.

The V and J genes are TRBV7-2 and TRBJ1-2, with D possibly TRBD1 on 6 matching bases. V was cut by 0 bases and J by 8 bases, with 19 bases left in between. Germline V CDR1 and CDR2: SGHTA, FQGNSA. This CDR3 region has 16 residues. The CDR3, as DNA: TGTGCCAGCAGCTTAGCTGGTGTAGTACAGGGAAACGGCTACACCTTC. Encoded protein: CASSLAGVVQGNGYTF.

The chain uses TRBV3-1 (or the pseudogene TRBV3-2) and TRBJ1-3, with no clear D. The CDR3 has 13 residues. Germline V CDR1 and CDR2: LGHDT, YNNKEL (reference sequence). Trimming took off 3 bases at V and 0 bases at J, with 3 bases between the two ends. The CDR3 reads CASSHSSGNTIYF. In DNA, the CDR3 is TGTGCCAGCAGCCACAGCTCTGGAAACACCATATATTTT.

The chain joins TRBV28 to TRBJ1-5, with a possible D match to TRBD1 (5 bases). Germline CDR1 and CDR2: MDHEN and SYDVKM. V was pared by 7 bases and J by 3 bases, with 16 bases between. The CDR3 has 15 residues. CDR3 amino acids: CASTRSHRYNQPQHF. In DNA, the CDR3 is TGTGCCAGCACCCGATCCCACAGGTACAATCAGCCCCAGCATTTT.